This T cell receptor beta chain was sequenced in a study of response to subunit inactivated influenza vaccine. Study results and limitations: That few new T cells are recruited by each seasonal influenza vaccination was the authors' suggestion.

Trimming removed 4 bases at V and 4 bases at J, with 16 bases between. Germline assignment: CDR1 SGHTA and CDR2 FQGNSA. The CDR3 runs 16 residues. This clonotype was counted a few times. Antigen unknown. TCRdb redid the calling of the RT-PCR reads with MiXCR, one entry per CDR3 protein. The sample records about 800,000 distinct CDR3 sequences, 21% being singletons. The source is a man over 45 who received an inactivated influenza vaccine. The rearrangement links TRBV7-2 to TRBJ2-2, with D tentatively TRBD2 (5 bases). The specimen comprised PBMCs from blood, sampled less than 6 days after vaccination. CDR3 sequence (DNA): TGTGCCAGCAGCTCGGGCCTCCGCCGGGGCACCGGGGAGCTGTTTTTT. The encoded protein is CASSSGLRRGTGELFF.